This T cell receptor beta chain was recovered during a study of blood T cell repertoires in COVID-19. Turning to the study itself: The samples span acute and convalescent COVID-19 from the United States, Italy and Spain. Sources were T cells, B-cell-depleted T cells, or PBMCs; the material itself was cDNA or gDNA.

Germline V gene lookup returns CDR1 SGDLS and CDR2 YYNGEE. The CDR3 is 16 amino acids. Trimming cost V 4 bases and J 6 bases; bases outside gene matches: 10. Methods used by the authors: From reference gene primer amplification, estimates of nucleated cell counts were derived. Sequenced by immunoSEQ multiplex PCR; TCRdb stores in-frame clones only, minus some. The DNA was the basis for D and trimming; V, J and clone size are from that table. The table includes under 130,000 clones, roughly 87% detected once. This rearrangement joins TRBV9 to TRBJ2-1; 10 bases map to TRBD2. The receptor was isolated from a man aged 45-60 years with acute or convalescent COVID-19. Sequenced material: peripheral blood. Here the CDR3 reads CASSPQRGGLFNEQFF. In DNA form, the CDR3 reads TGTGCCAGCAGCCCACAGCGGGGGGGCCTTTTCAATGAGCAGTTCTTC. The full variable domain, completed using reference TRBV9 and TRBJ2-1, is DSGVTQTPKHLITATGQRVTLRCSPRSGDLSVYWYQQSLDQGLQFLIQYYNGEERAKGNILERFSAQQFPDLHSELNLSSLELGDSALYFCASSPQRGGLFNEQFFGPGTRLTVL.